Listed below are T cell receptor beta chains from one sample, sequenced in a study of blood T cell repertoires in COVID-19. The data were produced by immunoSEQ multiplex PCR, yet TCRdb's version contains in-frame clones alone and is incomplete. The sample has under 350,000 clones; about 86% are singletons. The sequencing sample was made of PBMCs or T cells enriched from blood (not recorded which). All receptors derive from a woman aged 40 to 50 with acute COVID-19. Both conserved end residues are part of each CDR3. D genes are given only for firm matches. A row's size may be missing; if present it is once, few, many or a size class.

V	J	size	D	CDR3	DNA
TRBV7-7	TRBJ2-2	.	.	CASSLEAGWNTGELFF	TGTGCCAGCAGCTTAGAGGCGGGCTGGAACACCGGGGAGCTGTTTTTT
TRBV18	TRBJ2-1	.	TRBD2	CASSPLAGFRNEQFF	TGTGCCAGCTCACCCCTAGCGGGATTCAGGAATGAGCAGTTCTTC
TRBV4-2	TRBJ2-5	.	.	CASSQDGPGGSETQYF	TGTGCCAGCAGCCAAGATGGTCCTGGGGGGTCGGAGACCCAGTACTTC
TRBV7-8	TRBJ1-2	.	TRBD1	CASSTRQGGGYTF	TGTGCCAGCAGCACCCGACAGGGCGGGGGCTACACCTTC
TRBV7-2	TRBJ1-3	.	.	CASSAGLSGNTIYF	TGTGCCAGCAGCGCGGGGCTATCTGGAAACACCATATATTTT
TRBV4-1	TRBJ1-2	.	.	CASSQDGAGNYGYTF	TGCGCCAGCAGCCAAGATGGGGCAGGGAACTATGGCTACACCTTC
TRBV4-1	TRBJ2-4	.	TRBD1	CASSQVSGGGGNIQYF	TGCGCCAGCAGCCAAGTATCAGGGGGCGGCGGAAACATTCAGTACTTC
TRBV20-1	TRBJ2-3	.	.	CSASKQGDTQYF	TGCAGTGCTAGTAAACAGGGTGATACGCAGTATTTT
TRBV24-1	TRBJ2-7	.	.	CATSDPDSRTYEQYF	TGTGCCACCAGTGACCCGGACAGTAGAACCTACGAGCAGTACTTC
TRBV19	TRBJ1-1	once	.	CASSTSRASPEAFF	TGTGCCAGTAGTACCTCCAGGGCATCACCTGAAGCTTTCTTT
TRBV2	TRBJ2-7	once	TRBD2	CASGGTSRPSEQYF	TGTGCCAGCGGGGGGACTAGTCGCCCCTCCGAGCAGTACTTC
TRBV14	TRBJ2-7	.	TRBD1	CASSLPGRDRDYEQYF	TGTGCCAGCAGCCTCCCGGGCCGGGACAGGGACTACGAGCAGTACTTC
TRBV5-1	TRBJ1-2	.	TRBD1	CASSRDRGYGYTF	TGCGCCAGCAGCAGAGACAGGGGCTATGGCTACACCTTC
TRBV4-3	TRBJ1-1	.	TRBD1	CASSQRTGGGTEAFF	TGCGCCAGCAGCCAAAGAACAGGGGGAGGCACTGAAGCTTTCTTT
TRBV27	TRBJ2-2	.	TRBD1	CATRKDRVGDGALFF	TGTGCCACCCGGAAAGACAGGGTAGGAGACGGGGCGCTGTTTTTT
TRBV7-8	TRBJ1-6	.	.	CASSPDRLHSPLHF	TGTGCCAGCAGCCCAGACAGGCTCCATTCACCCCTCCACTTT
TRBV3-1/TRBV3-2	TRBJ2-7	.	TRBD2	CASSRAGEPYEKQYF	TGTGCCAGCAGCCGCGCGGGAGAACCCTACGAGAAGCAGTACTTC
TRBV6-5	TRBJ1-5	.	.	CASRVTGNQPQHF	TGTGCCAGCAGGGTAACAGGTAATCAGCCCCAGCATTTT
TRBV2	TRBJ2-7	once	.	CASSVCVTNCEQYF	TGTGCCAGCAGTGTGTGTGTCACCAACTGCGAGCAGTACTTC
TRBV4-1	TRBJ1-2	.	.	CASSQGTVVPYGYTF	TGCGCCAGCAGCCAAGGAACGGTAGTCCCCTATGGCTACACCTTC
TRBV6-1	TRBJ2-3	.	TRBD2	CASSETQRLAGDTDTQYF	TGTGCCAGCAGTGAAACCCAAAGACTAGCGGGAGACACAGATACGCAGTATTTT
TRBV3-1/TRBV3-2	TRBJ1-2	.	.	CASSQERQDINYGYTF	TGTGCCAGCAGCCAGGAAAGACAGGACATAAACTATGGCTACACCTTC
TRBV28	TRBJ1-1	.	.	CASISYPMTQGTEAFF	TGTGCCAGCATATCGTACCCGATGACACAGGGCACTGAAGCTTTCTTT
TRBV7-8	TRBJ1-3	.	TRBD1	CASSLTGSGNTIYF	TGTGCCAGCAGCTTGACAGGGTCTGGAAACACCATATATTTT
TRBV15	TRBJ1-1	.	.	CATSRDPGLNTEAFF	TGTGCCACCAGCAGAGATCCGGGTTTGAACACTGAAGCTTTCTTT
TRBV6-5	TRBJ1-3	.	TRBD1	CASSRGASGNTIYF	TGTGCCAGCAGCAGGGGGGCCTCTGGAAACACCATATATTTT
TRBV2	TRBJ2-5	.	.	CAAASQETQYF	TGTGCGGCGGCAAGCCAAGAGACCCAGTACTTC
TRBV15	TRBJ2-3	.	.	CATSRELDYTQYF	TGTGCCACCAGCAGAGAACTAGATTATACGCAGTATTTT
TRBV11-2	TRBJ2-7	.	TRBD2	CASSLVAGGPFYEQYF	TGTGCCAGCAGCTTAGTAGCGGGAGGGCCTTTCTACGAGCAGTACTTC
TRBV29-1	TRBJ1-3	.	.	CSVERSGNTIYF	TGCAGCGTTGAGAGGTCTGGAAACACCATATATTTT
TRBV12-3/TRBV12-4	TRBJ2-7	once	.	CASSSTPYEQYF	TGTGCCAGCAGTTCTACCCCCTACGAGCAGTACTTC
TRBV5-4	TRBJ2-7	.	TRBD2	CASSQTGTSNEQYF	TGTGCCAGCAGCCAGACCGGGACTAGCAACGAGCAGTACTTC
TRBV25-1	TRBJ1-3	.	.	CASRATGNSGNTIYF	TGTGCCAGCAGAGCGACAGGCAACTCTGGAAACACCATATATTTT
TRBV12-3/TRBV12-4	TRBJ2-2	.	.	CASTTGNTGELFF	TGTGCCAGCACGACAGGCAACACCGGGGAGCTGTTTTTT
TRBV7-3	TRBJ1-1	.	.	CASSLIAGAGTEAFF	TGTGCCAGCAGCTTAATTGCGGGGGCAGGAACTGAAGCTTTCTTT
TRBV27	TRBJ2-3	.	.	CASSFFSGSDTQYF	TGTGCCAGCAGTTTCTTCTCAGGGTCAGATACGCAGTATTTT
TRBV2	TRBJ1-2	.	TRBD1	CASRTGSYGYTF	TGTGCCAGCAGGACAGGGAGCTATGGCTACACCTTC
TRBV4-3	TRBJ2-7	.	TRBD2	CASSQDVWSGGVSYEQYF	TGCGCCAGCAGCCAAGATGTCTGGTCGGGAGGAGTAAGCTACGAGCAGTACTTC
TRBV19	TRBJ2-2	.	TRBD2	CASSIFSGGRTGELFF	TGTGCCAGTAGTATTTTTTCGGGGGGGCGGACCGGGGAGCTGTTTTTT
TRBV9	TRBJ2-4	.	TRBD2	CASSVDAGGQNIQYF	TGTGCCAGCAGCGTAGACGCGGGAGGTCAAAACATTCAGTACTTC
TRBV19	TRBJ2-7	.	TRBD2	CASSMRLAGSSYEQYF	TGTGCCAGTAGTATGAGGCTAGCGGGCTCCTCCTACGAGCAGTACTTC
TRBV12-3/TRBV12-4	TRBJ2-1	.	.	CASTQVYNEQFF	TGTGCCAGCACACAGGTTTACAATGAGCAGTTCTTC
TRBV5-4	TRBJ2-4	.	.	CASSLRTPGGNIQYF	TGTGCCAGCAGCTTGAGGACCCCCGGGGGAAACATTCAGTACTTC
TRBV5-1	TRBJ2-7	once	.	CASSSPDIPRHEQYF	TGCGCCAGCAGCTCTCCGGACATCCCGCGCCACGAGCAGTACTTC
TRBV19	TRBJ1-2	.	.	CASTDDRRSSNGYTF	TGTGCCAGTACCGACGACAGACGGAGTTCCAATGGCTACACCTTC
TRBV9	TRBJ1-1	once	TRBD1	CASSVSGTGNTEAFF	TGTGCCAGCAGCGTTTCCGGGACAGGGAACACTGAAGCTTTCTTT
TRBV4-2	TRBJ1-4	few	.	CASSRSHSTNEKLFF	TGTGCCAGCAGCCGGTCCCACTCAACTAATGAAAAACTGTTTTTT
TRBV6-4	TRBJ2-1	.	TRBD1	CASSRQQGVSYNEQFF	TGTGCCAGCAGCCGACAACAGGGGGTTTCCTACAATGAGCAGTTCTTC
TRBV25-1	TRBJ1-4	.	TRBD1	CASSGTGVANEKLFF	TGTGCCAGCAGCGGGACAGGGGTTGCTAATGAAAAACTGTTTTTT
TRBV7-2	TRBJ2-5	once	TRBD2	CASSTAGGLAGGFRETQYF	TGTGCCAGCAGCACCGCCGGGGGCTTAGCGGGGGGGTTTAGGGAGACCCAGTACTTC
TRBV19	TRBJ1-2	once	TRBD1	CASSIRTGGMSGYTF	TGTGCCAGTAGTATACGGACAGGGGGCATGAGTGGCTACACCTTC
TRBV19	TRBJ2-7	once	TRBD2	CASSIGLAGIYEQYF	TGTGCCAGTAGTATCGGACTAGCGGGGATATACGAGCAGTACTTC
TRBV21-1	TRBJ1-1	.	.	CASSLWLQGARWTEAFF	TGTGCCAGCAGCTTATGGCTGCAGGGGGCGCGATGGACTGAAGCTTTCTTT
TRBV4-2	TRBJ2-1	.	.	CASSQDKAWEQFF	TGTGCCAGCAGCCAAGATAAAGCTTGGGAGCAGTTCTTC
TRBV29-1	TRBJ1-3	.	TRBD1	CSVLWGDRGNTIYF	TGCAGCGTTCTGTGGGGGGACAGAGGAAACACCATATATTTT